This T cell receptor (beta chain) was profiled in a study of tumour-infiltrating T cells in Burkitt lymphoma. The wider study: This cohort included all epidemiological subtypes of Burkitt lymphoma. Survival, overall and progression-free, tracked with productive clonality. Study-wide points: Several public clonotypes were shared across many Burkitt lymphoma patients.

The repertoire was sequenced with immunoSEQ multiplex PCR; TCRdb's copy has only in-frame clones and lacks some. The data hold under 1,500 clones, with roughly 81% observed a single time. The germline gives CDR1 MDHEN, CDR2 SYDVKM. CDR3 length: 13 amino acids. V dropped 6 bases and J dropped 11 bases, with 17 bases sitting between them. On this clone: The antigen remains unidentified.

The chain uses TRBV28 and TRBJ2-1; possibly TRBD1 for D (6 bases). The sample was tumor tissue. The sequence was collected from a human donor with Burkitt lymphoma. DNA of the CDR3: TGTGCCAGCAGCTACCAGGGGTTGGATAAGCAGTTCTTC. It yields the protein CASSYQGLDKQFF.